The source of this TCR beta chain is a study of cytomegalovirus exposure and HLA in healthy donors. The study, taken as a whole, reports: It was reportedly the case that the classifier diagnosed cytomegalovirus status with high specificity and sensitivity.

On this clone: Its cognate antigen is unknown.

These donors were members of the roughly 110-subject validation cohort, a group separate from the approximately 670-subject first cohort. There are 12 residues in the CDR3. Trimming removed 5 bases from V and 6 bases from J, with 11 bases in between. CDR1 SGHTA and CDR2 FQGNSA come from the germline V gene. Clones were sequenced by immunoSEQ multiplex PCR, and TCRdb holds only the in-frame ones, with some missing. The top ten hold approximately 4.9% of the sample, which has some 110,000 clones, roughly 86% seen once. This receptor was taken from a man aged 18 to 30 in good health and CMV-seronegative. The rearrangement uses TRBV7-2 and TRBJ2-7; D is unclear. The sample taken for sequencing was PBMCs. The CDR3 DNA is TGTGCCAGCAGCACCAGAGGTGGCGAGCAGTACTTC. Its protein product is CASSTRGGEQYF.